The next 22 T cell receptor beta chains were all read from a single sample in a study of graft-versus-host responses after intestinal transplantation. This table comes from immunoSEQ multiplex PCR, and its TCRdb copy is limited to in-frame clones, with some not included. In the table there are roughly 69,000 clones, roughly 92% of which are singletons. Specimen: bone marrow, collected 734 days after intestinal transplantation. Receptors were obtained from a human patient who received an intestinal transplant, so some T cells may come from the graft donor.

J is TRBJ1-5 and V is TRBV7-9; D is perhaps TRBD1 (5 bases). Germline values: CDR1 SEHNR, CDR2 FQNEAQ (reference sequence). This CDR3 has 16 residues. The germline V and J ends were trimmed by 4 bases and 4 bases, with 17 bases remaining between them. CDR3 sequence (DNA): TGTGCCAGCAGCTCAGAATTATTTGGGGGGAATCAGCCCCAGCATTTT. This translates into CASSSELFGGNQPQHF. Combining the CDR3 with reference TRBV7-9 and TRBJ1-5 gives the whole variable domain DTGVSQNPRHKITKRGQNVTFRCDPISEHNRLYWYRQTLGQGPEFLTYFQNEAQLEKSRLLSDRFSAERPKGSFSTLEIQRTEQGDSAMYLCASSSELFGGNQPQHFGDGTRLSIL.

The genes are TRBV27 and TRBJ2-7; maybe TRBD2 (6 bases). V gave up 0 bases and J gave up 2 bases, with 17 bases separating them. CDR1 is MNHEY, CDR2 SMNVEV, per germline (reference sequence). This CDR3 is 17 amino acids long. The CDR3 loop reads CASSLSVPGPGAYEQYF. The CDR3 bases are TGTGCCAGCAGTTTATCGGTACCGGGACCGGGGGCCTACGAGCAGTACTTC.

This chain joins TRBV11-1 and TRBJ2-3, with TRBD2 matching over 9 bases. Germline CDR1 is SGHAT and CDR2 is FQDESV (reference sequence). J lost 3 bases, V lost 5 bases, and 12 bases had no gene match. The CDR3 spans 17 residues. The CDR3 DNA sequence: TGTGCCAGCAGCCTAGAGCTAGCGGGATTATTTACAGATACGCAGTATTTT. Translation: CASSLELAGLFTDTQYF.

The chain links TRBV30 to TRBJ1-1; D perhaps matches TRBD1 (5 bases). Germline values: CDR1 GTSNPN, CDR2 SVGIG (reference sequence). V was trimmed by 4 bases and J by 3 bases, leaving 21 bases between them. The CDR3 totals 16 residues. Here the CDR3 reads CAWNPGQGGGHTEAFF. The CDR3 nucleotides are TGTGCCTGGAACCCCGGTCAGGGTGGGGGACACACTGAAGCTTTCTTT. The whole variable domain, filled in from reference TRBV30 and TRBJ1-1, reads SQTIHQWPATLVQPVGSPLSLECTVEGTSNPNLYWYRQAAGRGLQLLFYSVGIGQISSEVPQNLSASRPQDRQFILSSKKLLLSDSGFYLCAWNPGQGGGHTEAFFGQGTRLTVV.

The V call is TRBV5-1, the J call TRBJ2-1, with 9 bases lining up with TRBD2. Trimming at V came to 0 bases and at J to 3 bases, leaving 4 bases not matched to a gene. From germline, CDR1 is SGHRS and CDR2 YFSETQ. The CDR3 has 16 amino acids. The CDR3 loop is CASSLAATSGYNEQFF. The CDR3 DNA is TGCGCCAGCAGCTTGGCCGCGACTAGCGGCTACAATGAGCAGTTCTTC.

This clone was seen only once. The gene calls are TRBV7-3 and TRBJ2-3, with D unresolved. Germline V gene sequence: CDR1 SGHTA, CDR2 FQGTGA. Trimming cost V 1 base and J 4 bases, with 6 bases left between them. The CDR3 totals 13 residues. CDR3 region: CASSLKWSDTQYF. DNA of the CDR3: TGTGCCAGCAGCTTAAAGTGGTCAGATACGCAGTATTTT. Supplemented by reference TRBV7-3 and TRBJ2-3, the full variable domain reads GAGVSQTPSNKVTEKGKYVELRCDPISGHTALYWYRQSLGQGPEFLIYFQGTGAADDSGLPNDRFFAVRPEGSVSTLKIQRTERGDSAVYLCASSLKWSDTQYFGPGTRLTVL.

In DNA form, the CDR3 reads TGTGTCAGAGGACGACAGGCATATATGAACTCTGGAAACACCATATATTTT. It encodes CVRGRQAYMNSGNTIYF. This sequence joins TRBV7-5 and TRBJ1-3; no DNA check was done on the table's D call, TRBD1. TRBV7-5 is termed a pseudogene. This CDR3 has 17 residues.

The rearrangement uses TRBV6-5 and TRBJ1-5; maybe TRBD1 (5 bases). CDR3 length: 14 amino acids. The germline V and J ends were trimmed by 4 bases and 0 bases, with 7 bases remaining between them. CDR1 and CDR2 (germline): MNHEY, SVGAGI. The CDR3 here is CASSSTVSNQPQHF. CDR3 DNA sequence: TGTGCCAGCAGTTCGACAGTTAGCAATCAGCCCCAGCATTTT.

The V gene is TRBV27, the J gene TRBJ2-2; 14 bases are a match to TRBD2. After removal of 6 bases from V and 6 bases from J, the junction contained 6 bases not matched to a gene. Germline lookup yields CDR1 MNHEY and CDR2 SMNVEV (reference sequence). The CDR3 runs 16 residues. The DNA of the CDR3 is TGTGCCAGCAGGCCGACTAGCGGGAGGGCCCCCGGGGAGCTGTTTTTT. This translates into CASRPTSGRAPGELFF.

The chain is built from TRBV7-6 and TRBJ1-1; no reliable D call. Germline V CDR1 and CDR2: SGHVS, FNYEAQ. Trimming took off 5 bases at V and 1 base at J, with 20 bases between the two ends. There are 17 residues in the CDR3. The CDR3 nucleotides read TGTGCCAGCAGCCGAACCGTTTCACCGCGGTCGAACACTGAAGCTTTCTTT. It translates to CASSRTVSPRSNTEAFF.

Worth noting for this clone: This sample includes further DNA sequences coding for the same CDR3. V usage is TRBV4-1 and J usage is TRBJ1-5; D is unresolved. The germline V gene encodes CDR1 MGHRA and CDR2 YSYEKL. This CDR3 comprises 16 residues. V shed 3 bases and J shed 4 bases, with 16 bases lying between them. The DNA for the CDR3 is TGCGCCAGCAGCCACCTCGGCCGGGGAACTAATCAGCCCCAGCATTTT. This gives the protein CASSHLGRGTNQPQHF.

The chain employs TRBV11-2 and TRBJ2-7, with D maybe TRBD1 (6 bases). This CDR3 contains 14 residues. The V gene lost 5 bases and the J gene lost 5 bases, with 16 bases spanning the gap. Germline V gives CDR1 SGHAT, CDR2 FQNNGV. CDR3 region: CASSPTNRDDEQYF. The CDR3 bases are TGTGCCAGCAGCCCAACTAACAGGGACGACGAGCAGTACTTC.

This CDR3 is CASKTSGVETQYF. DNA of the CDR3: TGTGCCAGTAAAACTAGCGGGGTAGAGACCCAGTACTTC. The J gene is TRBJ2-5, the V gene TRBV19, with 10 bases aligning to TRBD2. J was trimmed by 4 bases and V by 7 bases; bases with no gene match: 3. This CDR3 is built from 13 residues. Germline V gives CDR1 LNHDA, CDR2 SQIVND (reference sequence). Full variable domain (remainder filled in from reference TRBV19 and TRBJ2-5): DGGITQSPKYLFRKEGQNVTLSCEQNLNHDAMYWYRQDPGQGLRLIYYSQIVNDFQKGDIAEGYSVSREKKESFPLTVTSAQKNPTAFYLCASKTSGVETQYFGPGTRLLVL.

The J gene is TRBJ2-5, the V gene TRBV6-5; no firm D call. The V end lost 0 bases, the J end lost 3 bases, and 14 bases lay between the germline ends. This CDR3 spans 16 amino acids. Germline CDR1 MNHEY, CDR2 SVGAGI. CDR3 region: CASSYSGGVREETQYF. CDR3 nucleotides: TGTGCCAGCAGTTACTCTGGTGGTGTAAGGGAAGAGACCCAGTACTTC.

This clone was recorded only once. This chain connects TRBV5-6 to TRBJ1-3; D not certain. The ends were cut back, 3 bases at V and 0 bases at J, with 10 bases in the middle. Germline CDR1 SGHDT, CDR2 YYEEEE. The CDR3 loop spans 15 amino acids. The CDR3 DNA follows: TGTGCCAGCAGCTCCCGAAGGGCCTCTGGAAACACCATATATTTT. It encodes CASSSRRASGNTIYF.

This chain connects TRBV13 to TRBJ2-1, with 7 positions matching TRBD1. CDR1 and CDR2 from the germline V gene are PRHDT and FYEKMQ (reference sequence). Trimming cost V 2 bases and J 4 bases; bases outside gene matches: 2. The CDR3 is made up of 14 amino acids. CDR3 coding DNA: TGTGCCAGCAGCTTAACGGGACAGTACAATGAGCAGTTCTTC. Amino acids: CASSLTGQYNEQFF.

CDR3 residues: CASSDGGPAEAFF. The CDR3 DNA sequence: TGTGCCAGCAGTGACGGGGGGCCCGCTGAAGCTTTCTTT. The V call is TRBV6-4, the J call TRBJ1-1; a possible D gene is TRBD1 (6 bases). The CDR3 is made up of 13 amino acids. Looked up from germline, CDR1 is MRHNA and CDR2 is SNTAGT. V lost 2 bases to trimming and J lost 6 bases, with 10 bases between them.

The genes are TRBV6-6 and TRBJ1-5, with a weak D call TRBD1 (5 bases). CDR1 is MNHNY and CDR2 is SVGAGI in the germline V gene (reference sequence). V was shortened by 0 bases and J by 3 bases, with 9 bases between the two germline ends. The CDR3 covers 15 residues. CDR3 sequence: CASSYSGGNNQPQHF. The CDR3 DNA follows: TGTGCCAGCAGTTACTCTGGGGGTAACAATCAGCCCCAGCATTTT.

The gene calls are TRBV27 and TRBJ1-6, with no clear D. Germline V gene data show CDR1 as MNHEY and CDR2 as SMNVEV (reference sequence). Trimming pared 3 bases from V and 4 bases from J, leaving 13 bases between. CDR3 length: 16 residues. The DNA of the CDR3 is TGTGCCAGCAGTTTGCCCGGTATAGTGTATAATTCACCCCTCCACTTT. It encodes CASSLPGIVYNSPLHF.

The CDR3 sequence is CASSLSAGAYNEQFF. The DNA for the CDR3 is TGTGCCAGCAGCTTATCAGCGGGAGCATACAATGAGCAGTTCTTC. V usage is TRBV11-2 and J usage is TRBJ2-1; 8 bases are a match to TRBD2. Germline values: CDR1 SGHAT, CDR2 FQNNGV. CDR3 length equals 15 residues. V gave up 2 bases and J gave up 4 bases; unmatched junction bases: 4.

The J gene is TRBJ2-1, the V gene TRBV7-2; 9 positions agree with TRBD2. The CDR3 sequence is 15 residues long. With V trimmed by 8 bases and J by 9 bases, 14 bases remained unmatched. Germline V lookup: CDR1 SGHTA, CDR2 FQGNSA. CDR3 amino acids: CASAHVAGGPVEQFF. The CDR3 DNA is TGTGCCAGCGCCCACGTTGCGGGAGGGCCAGTTGAGCAGTTCTTC.

The chain combines TRBV5-1 with TRBJ1-4; possible D gene TRBD1, 6 bases. From germline, CDR1 is SGHRS and CDR2 YFSETQ. Trimming removed 1 base at V and 3 bases at J, with 10 bases between. The CDR3 is 15 residues long. CDR3 in amino acids: CASSLQQGPNEKLFF. CDR3 coding DNA: TGCGCCAGCAGCTTGCAGCAGGGGCCTAATGAAAAACTGTTTTTT.